A few counts support the clone carrying this T cell receptor beta chain. Its antigen remains unidentified. The data were obtained in a study of T cells after yellow fever vaccination. TCRdb reprocessed the 5' RACE reads via MiXCR and lists one record per CDR3 protein. This table holds hundreds of thousands of distinct CDR3 sequences, 13% found once. Study conclusions and caveats: Overlap between CD4 and CD8 compartments was detected for a small share of clonotypes. Among primary-vaccination clones, most reappeared after the booster, at 95% to 96% for CD4 and about 90% for CD8.

The TCR comes from a man aged 25-40 years who received the YFV17D yellow fever vaccine. Source: PBMCs, taken on the day of the yellow fever booster vaccination.

The CDR3 is CATSPGPQYNEQFF. As DNA, the CDR3 is TGTGCCACCAGTCCGGGACCCCAGTACAATGAGCAGTTCTTC. This chain connects TRBV24-1 to TRBJ2-1, with D perhaps given as TRBD1 or TRBD2 (5 bases each). The length of the CDR3 is 14 residues. Germline V gives CDR1 KGHDR, CDR2 SFDVKD. The V and J ends lost 6 bases and 4 bases respectively, with 12 bases between them.